This TCR beta chain is from a study of T cells after yellow fever vaccination. At the level of the study: SMART-Seq v4 Ultra Low Input served to prepare low-cell-number fractions.

One entry per CDR3 protein results from TCRdb running MiXCR on the 5' RACE reads. The table includes approximately 510,000 distinct CDR3 sequences, 20% to 25% detected once. Study findings and constraints: Bulk-population clonotypes that are abundant could appear as contaminants in FACS-sorted repertoires.

Germline V gene data show CDR1 as SGHDT and CDR2 as YYEEEE. The V end lost 8 bases, the J end lost 0 bases, and 12 bases lay between the germline ends. This CDR3 is 14 amino acids long. In the case of this clonotype: Its antigen is currently unknown.

The chain links TRBV5-6 to TRBJ2-4, with TRBD2 as a possible D gene (5 bases). The TCR was taken from a young man who received the YFV17D yellow fever vaccine. The input for sequencing was PBMCs, taken roughly 20 days after the first yellow fever vaccination. CDR3 sequence: CASCPGIAKNIQYF. The CDR3 nucleotides are TGTGCCAGTTGTCCGGGGATAGCCAAAAACATTCAGTACTTC.